Listed below are T cell receptor beta chains from one sample, sequenced in a study of T cells after posttransplantation cyclophosphamide. Assay used: immunoSEQ multiplex PCR; TCRdb lists only in-frame clones, some missing. The table lists some 8,000 clones, 85% to 90% of them singletons. The sequenced sample was CD4+ T cells sorted from blood, obtained 1404 days after allogeneic stem cell transplant with posttransplant cyclophosphamide. Every receptor here comes from a female patient aged 50-65 years who received an allogeneic stem cell transplant from a related donor, was CMV-positive, and had no GVHD. Some of the T cells may derive from the graft donor. CDR3s include the opening cysteine and the closing phenylalanine or tryptophan. D genes are given only for firm matches. Only some rows state a clone size, as once, few, many or a class for expanded clones.

abundance: .
d_gene: TRBD1
j_gene: TRBJ1-1
v_gene: TRBV7-2
CDR3aa: CASSLAGQGAGYTEAFF
CDR3nt: TGTGCCAGCAGCTTAGCAGGACAGGGGGCCGGGTACACTGAAGCTTTCTTT

abundance: .
d_gene: .
j_gene: TRBJ1-1
v_gene: TRBV20-1
CDR3aa: CSAPGSTEAFF
CDR3nt: TGCAGTGCTCCAGGATCCACTGAAGCTTTCTTT

abundance: .
d_gene: .
j_gene: TRBJ2-7
v_gene: TRBV2
CDR3aa: CASSAVQILGEQYF
CDR3nt: TGTGCCAGCAGTGCGGTACAGATCCTCGGCGAGCAGTACTTC

abundance: .
d_gene: .
j_gene: TRBJ2-2
v_gene: TRBV4-1
CDR3aa: CASSQTGTRNTGELFF
CDR3nt: TGCGCCAGCAGCCAGACCGGGACAAGGAACACCGGGGAGCTGTTTTTT

abundance: .
d_gene: .
j_gene: TRBJ1-4
v_gene: TRBV25-1
CDR3aa: CASSEFPGGTAANEKLFF
CDR3nt: TGTGCCAGCAGTGAATTTCCGGGGGGCACGGCTGCTAATGAAAAACTGTTTTTT

abundance: .
d_gene: TRBD2
j_gene: TRBJ2-7
v_gene: TRBV5-4
CDR3aa: CASSSLADSSYEQYF
CDR3nt: TGTGCCAGCAGTTCCCTAGCGGACTCCTCCTACGAGCAGTACTTC

abundance: .
d_gene: .
j_gene: TRBJ1-2
v_gene: TRBV27
CDR3aa: CASSLQGINQEGYTF
CDR3nt: TGTGCCAGCAGTTTACAGGGAATCAATCAGGAGGGCTACACCTTC

abundance: .
d_gene: TRBD1
j_gene: TRBJ1-2
v_gene: TRBV11-2
CDR3aa: CASSLTGTGSEPKYTF
CDR3nt: TGTGCCAGCAGTTTAACCGGGACAGGGAGTGAACCTAAATACACCTTC

abundance: .
d_gene: .
j_gene: TRBJ2-6
v_gene: TRBV11-2
CDR3aa: CASSRDSRGANVLTF
CDR3nt: TGTGCCAGCAGCCGGGACTCCCGGGGGGCCAACGTCCTGACTTTC

abundance: .
d_gene: .
j_gene: TRBJ2-2
v_gene: TRBV15
CDR3aa: CATSRDMAPNTGELFF
CDR3nt: TGTGCCACCAGCAGAGATATGGCCCCAAACACCGGGGAGCTGTTTTTT

abundance: .
d_gene: TRBD1
j_gene: TRBJ2-5
v_gene: TRBV5-6
CDR3aa: CASSSGQAGETQYF
CDR3nt: TGTGCCAGCAGCTCCGGACAGGCAGGAGAGACCCAGTACTTC

abundance: .
d_gene: .
j_gene: TRBJ2-3
v_gene: TRBV27
CDR3aa: CASSADRRLTTDTQYF
CDR3nt: TGTGCCAGCAGTGCGGACAGACGGCTTACCACAGATACGCAGTATTTT

abundance: once
d_gene: TRBD2
j_gene: TRBJ2-5
v_gene: TRBV7-9
CDR3aa: CASSLEVVAGVRETQYF
CDR3nt: TGTGCCAGCAGCCTAGAGGTGGTAGCGGGAGTCAGGGAGACCCAGTACTTC

abundance: .
d_gene: .
j_gene: TRBJ2-5
v_gene: TRBV18
CDR3aa: CASSHNTGKETQYF
CDR3nt: TGTGCCAGCTCACACAACACAGGGAAAGAGACCCAGTACTTC

abundance: once
d_gene: .
j_gene: TRBJ1-1
v_gene: TRBV28
CDR3aa: CASRSGFTEAFF
CDR3nt: TGTGCCAGCAGGTCCGGGTTCACTGAAGCTTTCTTT

abundance: .
d_gene: .
j_gene: TRBJ2-2
v_gene: TRBV19
CDR3aa: CASSFLTGELFF
CDR3nt: TGTGCCAGTAGTTTCCTAACCGGGGAGCTGTTTTTT

abundance: .
d_gene: .
j_gene: TRBJ1-1
v_gene: TRBV10-2
CDR3aa: CASSERREARAFF
CDR3nt: TGCGCCAGCAGTGAGAGGAGGGAGGCTAGAGCTTTCTTT

abundance: few
d_gene: .
j_gene: TRBJ1-1
v_gene: TRBV5-1
CDR3aa: CASSLGQVPTEAFF
CDR3nt: TGCGCCAGCAGCTTGGGACAGGTCCCTACTGAAGCTTTCTTT

abundance: .
d_gene: .
j_gene: TRBJ2-5
v_gene: TRBV7-6
CDR3aa: CASSLDRATYF
CDR3nt: TGTGCCAGCAGCTTAGACAGGGCAACGTACTTC

abundance: .
d_gene: TRBD2
j_gene: TRBJ2-7
v_gene: TRBV30
CDR3aa: CAWSIGGRVYEQYF
CDR3nt: TGTGCCTGGAGTATCGGCGGGAGGGTGTACGAGCAGTACTTC

abundance: .
d_gene: .
j_gene: TRBJ2-2
v_gene: TRBV7-2
CDR3aa: CASSLIHPPGGGGELFF
CDR3nt: TGTGCCAGCAGCCTTATTCACCCCCCAGGGGGAGGCGGGGAGCTGTTTTTT

abundance: .
d_gene: TRBD1
j_gene: TRBJ1-2
v_gene: TRBV27
CDR3aa: CASSRTGGLEGYTF
CDR3nt: TGTGCCAGCAGCCGGACAGGGGGCTTAGAGGGCTACACCTTC

abundance: .
d_gene: TRBD2
j_gene: TRBJ2-3
v_gene: TRBV7-3
CDR3aa: CASSNSGSATDTQYF
CDR3nt: TGTGCCAGCAGCAATAGCGGGTCGGCCACAGATACGCAGTATTTT

abundance: once
d_gene: .
j_gene: TRBJ1-1
v_gene: TRBV6-1
CDR3aa: CASRIMNTEAFF
CDR3nt: TGTGCCAGCAGAATAATGAACACTGAAGCTTTCTTT